Below are 12 T cell receptor beta chains sequenced from a single sample in a study of T-cell reconstitution after alpha-beta-depleted transplantation in children. The authors prepared the TCRbeta library with unique molecular identifiers. TCRdb itself ran the PCR reads through MiXCR, one entry per CDR3 protein. Of 750,000 to 950,000 distinct CDR3 sequences listed, around 15% are singletons. The sequenced sample was PBMCs, mostly from graft donor cells, obtained 360 days after TCRalphabeta/CD19-depleted stem cell transplant. These receptors came from a male patient aged 5 to 17 who had a stem cell transplant for acute lymphoblastic leukemia, so the T cells may come from the graft donor.

The J gene is TRBJ2-7, the V gene TRBV5-1; no reliable D call. The CDR3 loop spans 14 amino acids. Per the germline V gene, CDR1 is SGHRS and CDR2 is YFSETQ. V was shortened by 0 bases and J by 2 bases, with 9 bases between the two germline ends. CDR3 DNA: TGCGCCAGCAGCTTGGGTCAGGCCGCCTACGAGCAGTACTTC. Translated, it gives CASSLGQAAYEQYF.

This clonotype was seen a handful of times. In DNA form, the CDR3 reads TGTGCCAGCAGCTTCAGGGGGTCTACGAATGAAAAACTGTTTTTT. This encodes CASSFRGSTNEKLFF. The chain uses TRBV13 and TRBJ1-4, with TRBD1 matching 7 bases. From germline, CDR1 is PRHDT and CDR2 FYEKMQ (reference sequence). There are 15 residues in the CDR3. J lost 5 bases, V lost 3 bases, and 6 bases had no gene match.

This clonotype appeared a single time. The chain employs TRBV20-1 and TRBJ1-1; unclear D gene. In germline, CDR1 is DFQATT, CDR2 SNEGSKA (reference sequence). Trimming removed 3 bases from V and 0 bases from J, with 14 bases in between. This CDR3 is 15 amino acids long. The chain's CDR3 is CSAREDGDMNTEAFF. The CDR3 coding sequence is TGCAGTGCTAGGGAGGACGGTGACATGAACACTGAAGCTTTCTTT.

This clonotype occurred a few times. This rearrangement joins TRBV10-2 to TRBJ2-4; 8 bases fit TRBD2. With V trimmed by 4 bases and J by 1 base, 6 bases remained unmatched. There are 16 residues in the CDR3. Germline V gives CDR1 WSHSY, CDR2 SAAADI. In DNA, the CDR3 is TGCGCCAGCAGTGTGGGCGGGAGGACCGCCAAAAACATTCAGTACTTC. This gives the protein CASSVGGRTAKNIQYF.

This clonotype was observed at least ten times. The chain recombines TRBV5-5 with TRBJ2-1; tentatively, D is TRBD1 or TRBD2 (6 bases each). Germline V gene lookup returns CDR1 SGHKS and CDR2 YYEKEE (reference sequence). The CDR3 sequence is 16 residues long. Trimming removed 4 bases from V and 5 bases from J, with 19 bases in between. CDR3 nucleotide sequence: TGTGCCAGCAGCCCAAACGGGGGCTTCTACAACAATGAGCAGTTCTTC. It codes for CASSPNGGFYNNEQFF.

The chain couples TRBV11-2 to TRBJ2-3, with D tentatively TRBD1 (6 bases). V lost 0 bases and J 4 bases, leaving 17 bases between the germline ends. The CDR3 sequence is 17 residues long. Germline V gene lookup returns CDR1 SGHAT and CDR2 FQNNGV. CDR3 in amino acids: CASSLEPDRRGADTQYF. As DNA, the CDR3 is TGTGCCAGCAGCTTAGAACCGGACAGAAGAGGGGCAGATACGCAGTATTTT. The variable domain in full, with the rest retrieved from reference TRBV11-2 and TRBJ2-3, is EAGVAQSPRYKIIEKRQSVAFWCNPISGHATLYWYQQILGQGPKLLIQFQNNGVVDDSQLPKDRFSAERLKGVDSTLKIQPAKLEDSAVYLCASSLEPDRRGADTQYFGPGTRLTVL.

V and J are TRBV10-1 and TRBJ2-7; TRBD2 matches at 11 bases. CDR3 length: 16 amino acids. The germline V gene has CDR1 WNHNN and CDR2 SYGVQD (reference sequence). The junction had 8 bases not matched to a gene; V was cut back by 1 base and J by 6 bases. The CDR3 loop is CASSELAGGLSTEQYF. DNA of the CDR3: TGCGCCAGCAGTGAGTTAGCGGGAGGGCTTAGTACCGAGCAGTACTTC.

This clonotype was counted only a few times. The chain has TRBV20-1 and TRBJ2-5; TRBD1 matches at 7 bases. The CDR3 covers 14 residues. The V and J ends lost 4 bases and 3 bases, in that order; junction bases with no gene match: 8. Looked up from germline, CDR1 is DFQATT and CDR2 is SNEGSKA (reference sequence). The CDR3 loop is CSATLIGTEETQYF. In DNA form, the CDR3 reads TGCAGTGCTACCTTGATCGGGACAGAAGAGACCCAGTACTTC.

The chain employs TRBV4-1 and TRBJ2-5; 14 bases match TRBD2. The germline gives CDR1 MGHRA, CDR2 YSYEKL. This CDR3 region has 17 residues. The V segment lost 4 bases and the J segment 1 base; nucleotides outside the gene matches: 5. The CDR3 nucleotides are TGCGCCAGCAGCCCAAGACTAGCGGGAGGGATCCAAGAGACCCAGTACTTC. Translation: CASSPRLAGGIQETQYF.

V is TRBV3-1 and J is TRBJ2-1; no firm D call. The V and J ends lost 1 base and 0 bases respectively, with 4 bases between them. The CDR3 length is 14 residues. CDR1 and CDR2 (germline): LGHDT, YNNKEL (reference sequence). This CDR3 is CASSQVPSYNEQFF. DNA for the CDR3: TGTGCCAGCAGCCAAGTACCCTCCTACAATGAGCAGTTCTTC.

This clonotype has a handful of counts. This chain connects TRBV5-1 to TRBJ2-2; D uncertain. Germline lookup yields CDR1 SGHRS and CDR2 YFSETQ. V lost 3 bases to trimming and J lost 4 bases, with 10 bases between them. The CDR3 extends over 14 amino acids. CDR3 protein: CASSSSVVTGELFF. The CDR3 DNA sequence: TGCGCCAGCAGCTCGTCCGTAGTCACCGGGGAGCTGTTTTTT.

This clonotype occurred a few times. This chain connects TRBV15 to TRBJ2-1, with D possibly being TRBD1 (6 bases). This CDR3 is built from 12 residues. Trimming left V 4 bases short and J 9 bases short, with 10 bases between. Germline loops: CDR1 LNHNV, CDR2 YYDKDF (reference sequence). The CDR3 sequence is CATSMDRGEQFF. The CDR3 DNA is TGTGCCACCAGCATGGACAGAGGTGAGCAGTTCTTC.